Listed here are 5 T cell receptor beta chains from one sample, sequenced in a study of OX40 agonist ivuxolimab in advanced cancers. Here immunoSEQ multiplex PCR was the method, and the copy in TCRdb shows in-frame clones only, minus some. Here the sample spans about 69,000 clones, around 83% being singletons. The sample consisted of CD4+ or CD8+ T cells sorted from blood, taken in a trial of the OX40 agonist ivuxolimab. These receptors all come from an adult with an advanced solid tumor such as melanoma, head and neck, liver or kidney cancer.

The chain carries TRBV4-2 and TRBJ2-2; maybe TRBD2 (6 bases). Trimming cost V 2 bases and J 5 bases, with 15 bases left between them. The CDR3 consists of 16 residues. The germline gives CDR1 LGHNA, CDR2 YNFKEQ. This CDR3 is CASSQRLGSGTGELFF. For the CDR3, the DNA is TGTGCCAGCAGCCAACGACTAGGAAGTGGGACCGGGGAGCTGTTTTTT.

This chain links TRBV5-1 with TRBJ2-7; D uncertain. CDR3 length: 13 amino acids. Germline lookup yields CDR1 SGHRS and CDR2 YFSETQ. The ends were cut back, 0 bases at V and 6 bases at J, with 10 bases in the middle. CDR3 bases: TGCGCCAGCAGCTTGGTACCCTCGGGCGAGCAGTACTTC. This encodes CASSLVPSGEQYF.

In DNA form, the CDR3 reads TGTGCCAGCAGCTTAGACGGGACTAGCGAGACCTTCACAGATACGCAGTATTTT. The encoded protein is CASSLDGTSETFTDTQYF. The J gene is TRBJ2-3, the V gene TRBV11-3; the match to TRBD2 covers 10 bases. The germline V gene has CDR1 SGHNT and CDR2 YENEEA. The junction had 8 bases not matched to a gene; V was cut back by 0 bases and J by 2 bases. CDR3 length equals 18 residues.

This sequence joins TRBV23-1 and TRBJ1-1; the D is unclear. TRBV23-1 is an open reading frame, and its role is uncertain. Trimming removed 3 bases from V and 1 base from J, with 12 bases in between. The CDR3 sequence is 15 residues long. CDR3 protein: CASSQTATRNTEAFF. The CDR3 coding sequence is TGCGCCAGCAGTCAGACTGCGACTAGGAACACTGAAGCTTTCTTT.

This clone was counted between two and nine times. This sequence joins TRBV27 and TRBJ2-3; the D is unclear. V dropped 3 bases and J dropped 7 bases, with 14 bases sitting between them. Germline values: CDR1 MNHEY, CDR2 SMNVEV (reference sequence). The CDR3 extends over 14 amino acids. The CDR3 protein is CASSFLGTLHTQYF. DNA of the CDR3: TGTGCCAGCAGTTTCCTCGGAACCCTGCATACGCAGTATTTT.